What follows are 29 T cell receptor beta chains derived from one specimen sequenced in a study of T cell repertoires in cytomegalovirus infection. For these receptors, no antigen is known. In TCRdb, the reads were re-called with MiXCR into one record per CDR3 protein. This sample yields about 120,000 distinct CDR3 sequences, of which 30% to 35% are seen a single time; 41% belongs to the top ten. The sample here was CD8+ T cells from cultured PBMCs, taken from culture after CMV antigen stimulation. The receptors shown here come from a human donor in good health (CMV status not recorded). Some clones in this sample may be carry-over from other donors' samples.

A few counts support this clonotype. V gene TRBV11-2 combines with J gene TRBJ2-3; possibly TRBD2 for D (7 bases). Per germline, CDR1 SGHAT and CDR2 FQNNGV. The CDR3 has 16 residues. Trimming stripped 4 bases from V and 1 base from J, with 15 bases between. CDR3 amino acids: CASSSRAGAGTDTQYF. The CDR3 bases are TGTGCCAGCAGCTCCCGGGCGGGGGCGGGCACAGATACGCAGTATTTT.

This clonotype was recorded many times. The chain links TRBV5-5 to TRBJ1-1; D perhaps matches TRBD1 (6 bases). V gave up 3 bases and J gave up 3 bases, with 12 bases separating them. CDR3 size: 14 residues. CDR1 is SGHKS and CDR2 is YYEKEE in the germline V gene (reference sequence). The CDR3 spells CASSWRQGYTEAFF. CDR3 bases: TGTGCCAGCAGCTGGCGGCAGGGGTACACTGAAGCTTTCTTT.

The table lists this clonotype with a few counts. The chain has TRBV7-2 and TRBJ2-1, with 8 bases identical to TRBD2. Germline loops: CDR1 SGHTA, CDR2 FQGNSA. There are 20 residues in the CDR3. V lost 4 bases and J lost 1; bases outside the gene matches: 18. The CDR3 is CASSSISGGAVAYSYNEQFF. CDR3 coding DNA: TGTGCCAGCAGCTCCATATCCGGGGGGGCCGTGGCATATTCCTACAATGAGCAGTTCTTC.

The chain carries TRBV6-2 or TRBV6-3 and TRBJ1-4; a possible D gene is TRBD1 (6 bases). CDR1 and CDR2 (germline): MNHEY, SVGEGT. V shed 0 bases and J shed 6 bases, with 14 bases lying between them. The CDR3 covers 16 residues. The CDR3 DNA reads as TGTGCCAGCAGTTACTCGACACGCAGGGGCGATGAAAAACTGTTTTTT. Translation gives CASSYSTRRGDEKLFF.

This rearrangement joins TRBV5-5 to TRBJ2-7; 10 bases line up with TRBD1. Germline V CDR1 and CDR2: SGHKS, YYEKEE (reference sequence). The CDR3 contains 15 residues. The V and J ends lost 1 base and 5 bases, in that order; junction bases with no gene match: 6. The CDR3 nucleotides are TGTGCCAGCAGCTTGTCCGACAGGGGGCTGAACGAGCAGTACTTC. This translates into CASSLSDRGLNEQYF.

The V gene is TRBV2, the J gene TRBJ1-6; D ambiguous. The CDR3 runs 13 residues. The germline V and J ends were trimmed by 3 bases and 9 bases, with 9 bases remaining between them. Germline assignment: CDR1 SNHLY and CDR2 FYNNEI. The CDR3 is CASSDGHSSPLHF. DNA for the CDR3: TGTGCCAGCAGTGATGGGCACTCTTCACCCCTCCACTTT.

The chain carries TRBV3-1 and TRBJ2-1; perhaps TRBD1 as D (5 bases). The germline V gene has CDR1 LGHDT and CDR2 YNNKEL (reference sequence). Trimming shortened V by 1 base and J by 5 bases, and 18 bases separated the two germline ends. This CDR3 has 17 residues. The DNA of the CDR3 is TGTGCCAGCAGCCAAGTATCGGCAGGGTGGGCACACAATGAGCAGTTCTTC. This translates into CASSQVSAGWAHNEQFF.

This clonotype has a handful of counts. The chain links TRBV27 to TRBJ1-5; no clear D gene. Trimming removed 1 base at V and 4 bases at J, with 5 bases between. Germline V gene lookup returns CDR1 MNHEY and CDR2 SMNVEV (reference sequence). The CDR3 has 13 amino acids. The CDR3 DNA is TGTGCCAGCAGTTTATACATAAATCAGCCCCAGCATTTT. This sequence encodes CASSLYINQPQHF.

This clonotype was seen a handful of times. V usage is TRBV6-1 and J usage is TRBJ2-1; D might be TRBD2 (5 bases). The CDR3 has 15 residues. Germline values: CDR1 MNHNS, CDR2 SASEGT. Trimming took off 3 bases at V and 2 bases at J, with 11 bases between the two ends. In nucleotides, the CDR3 is TGTGCCAGCAGTGAGGATTGGACTGCCTACAATGAGCAGTTCTTC. It yields the protein CASSEDWTAYNEQFF.

The rearrangement joins TRBV5-1 to TRBJ1-1; unclear D gene. CDR1 is SGHRS and CDR2 is YFSETQ in the germline V gene. Trimming removed 0 bases at V and 1 base at J, with 13 bases between. The CDR3 consists of 16 residues. DNA for the CDR3: TGCGCCAGCAGCTTGGGCGATCGGCAGACGAACACTGAAGCTTTCTTT. Protein sequence: CASSLGDRQTNTEAFF.

The V gene is TRBV4-1, the J gene TRBJ1-4; D uncertain. There are 15 residues in the CDR3. V dropped 1 base and J dropped 0 bases, with 6 bases sitting between them. CDR1 is MGHRA, CDR2 YSYEKL, per germline. Here the CDR3 reads CASSQGSATNEKLFF. The CDR3 DNA follows: TGCGCCAGCAGCCAAGGGTCCGCAACTAATGAAAAACTGTTTTTT.

There are many counts of this clonotype. The chain carries TRBV12-3 or TRBV12-4 and TRBJ1-5; D might be TRBD1 (5 bases). The CDR3 sequence is 14 residues long. The V end lost 5 bases, the J end lost 3 bases, and 11 bases lay between the germline ends. Here the CDR3 DNA reads TGTGCCAGCAGTCTAGACAGTTTCAATCAGCCCCAGCATTTT. As protein: CASSLDSFNQPQHF.

This chain uses TRBV20-1 with TRBJ1-5, with a weak D call TRBD1 (5 bases). Trimming took 2 bases from V and 11 from J, leaving 10 bases between them. This CDR3 spans 11 amino acids. Germline V CDR1 and CDR2: DFQATT, SNEGSKA (reference sequence). The CDR3 DNA sequence: TGCAGTGCTAGATCTAGAGGGGCCCAGCATTTT. It yields the protein CSARSRGAQHF.

The V call is TRBV11-1, the J call TRBJ2-1; possibly TRBD1 for D (5 bases). The CDR3 extends over 14 amino acids. With 5 bases removed from V and 5 bases from J, the gap between germline ends came to 13 bases. Germline-derived CDR1 and CDR2 are SGHAT and FQDESV (reference sequence). The CDR3 here is CASSPIRVDNEQFF. In DNA form, the CDR3 reads TGTGCCAGCAGCCCGATCAGGGTTGACAATGAGCAGTTCTTC. The entire variable domain, with the rest obtained from reference TRBV11-1 and TRBJ2-1, is as follows: EAEVAQSPRYKITEKSQAVAFWCDPISGHATLYWYRQILGQGPELLVQFQDESVVDDSQLPKDRFSAERLKGVDSTLKIQPAELGDSAMYLCASSPIRVDNEQFFGPGTRLTVL.

The chain carries TRBV27 and TRBJ2-1, with D possibly being TRBD1 (5 bases). The germline V and J ends were trimmed by 3 bases and 0 bases, with 9 bases remaining between them. The germline CDR1 and CDR2 sequences are MNHEY and SMNVEV (reference sequence). This CDR3 region has 15 residues. The CDR3, as DNA: TGTGCCAGCAGTTTTATAGGGGACTCCTACAATGAGCAGTTCTTC. Amino acids: CASSFIGDSYNEQFF.

In this sample, this clonotype turned up many times. V and J are TRBV4-3 and TRBJ2-7; TRBD2 matches at 7 bases. The germline V gene encodes CDR1 LGHNA and CDR2 YSLEER. The trim removed 3 bases at V and 7 bases at J, leaving 12 bases unmatched. This CDR3 spans 15 amino acids. CDR3 nucleotides: TGCGCCAGCAGCCACTCACCCCCGGGGGGTAGTGAGCAGTACTTC. It yields the protein CASSHSPPGGSEQYF.

This clonotype occurred a few times. The chain employs TRBV20-1 and TRBJ1-6; D is perhaps TRBD1 (6 bases). Germline assignment: CDR1 DFQATT and CDR2 SNEGSKA (reference sequence). The CDR3 is 16 residues long. V lost 0 bases and J lost 7, with 16 bases in between. The CDR3 loop reads CSAREQRRGMNSPLHF. The CDR3 nucleotides are TGCAGTGCTAGAGAGCAGAGGAGGGGGATGAATTCACCCCTCCACTTT.

This clonotype was observed at least ten times. The rearrangement joins TRBV4-1 to TRBJ2-1; D uncertain. The CDR3 is 14 amino acids. Trimming removed 1 base from V and 7 bases from J, with 11 bases in between. Germline CDR1 is MGHRA and CDR2 is YSYEKL. The chain's CDR3 is CASSQVPGDNEQFF. The CDR3 nucleotides read TGCGCCAGCAGCCAAGTCCCTGGAGATAATGAGCAGTTCTTC.

Ten or more counts support this clonotype. This chain joins TRBV7-8 and TRBJ2-7; possible D gene TRBD2, 6 bases. This CDR3 comprises 14 residues. Trimming left V 2 bases short and J 0 bases short, with 8 bases between. Germline-derived CDR1 and CDR2 are SGHVS and FQNEAQ. The CDR3 DNA sequence: TGTGCCAGCAGCTTATGGGAGGTCTCCTACGAGCAGTACTTC. It yields the protein CASSLWEVSYEQYF. Full variable domain (rest looked up from reference TRBV7-8 and TRBJ2-7): GAGVSQSPRYKVAKRGQDVALRCDPISGHVSLFWYQQALGQGPEFLTYFQNEAQLDKSGLPSDRFFAERPEGSVSTLKIQRTQQEDSAVYLCASSLWEVSYEQYFGPGTRLTVT.

The rearrangement joins TRBV6-1 to TRBJ2-7; D gene ambiguous. CDR1 is MNHNS, CDR2 SASEGT, per germline. Trimming took off 6 bases at V and 6 bases at J, with 9 bases between the two ends. The CDR3 loop spans 11 amino acids. The CDR3 nucleotides are TGTGCCAGCAGCGGTCCGGGCGAGCAGTACTTC. Residues: CASSGPGEQYF.

This clonotype was seen a handful of times. V is TRBV5-8 and J is TRBJ2-7, with 13 bases lining up with TRBD2. V shed 0 bases and J 3 bases; nucleotides not matched to a gene: 3. The CDR3 runs 16 residues. Germline loops: CDR1 SGHTS, CDR2 YDEGEE. CDR3 bases: TGTGCCAGCAGCTTGGACCGACTAGCGGGGGGCTACGAGCAGTACTTC. Amino acid sequence: CASSLDRLAGGYEQYF.

The rearrangement links TRBV2 to TRBJ1-1; no clear D gene. CDR3 length: 14 residues. Trimming removed 8 bases from V and 1 base from J, with 14 bases in between. Germline-derived CDR1 and CDR2 are SNHLY and FYNNEI. Here the CDR3 reads CASLSAFQNTEAFF. The CDR3 coding sequence is TGTGCCAGCCTGTCTGCTTTCCAGAACACTGAAGCTTTCTTT.

V is TRBV12-3 or TRBV12-4 and J is TRBJ1-5, with D possibly being TRBD1 (5 bases). V lost 0 bases and J lost 3, with 12 bases in between. This CDR3 comprises 16 residues. The CDR3 DNA reads as TGTGCCAGCAGTTTAGCGAACGGGGCTCTCAATCAGCCCCAGCATTTT. Its protein product is CASSLANGALNQPQHF.

The V and J genes are TRBV7-9 and TRBJ1-1, with 9 positions matching TRBD1. The CDR3 runs to 15 residues. Germline assignment: CDR1 SEHNR and CDR2 FQNEAQ (reference sequence). Trimming cost V 5 bases and J 3 bases; bases outside gene matches: 7. The CDR3 sequence is CASSPTGQGHTEAFF. Here the CDR3 DNA reads TGTGCCAGCAGCCCAACGGGACAGGGACACACTGAAGCTTTCTTT.

This clonotype has a single count. The chain recombines TRBV7-4 with TRBJ2-7; D perhaps matches TRBD2 (5 bases). The CDR3 contains 12 residues. Germline V lookup: CDR1 SGHVT, CDR2 SQSDAQ. With 7 bases removed from V and 7 bases from J, the gap between germline ends came to 14 bases. This CDR3 is CASNGPPGEQYF. CDR3 bases: TGTGCCAGCAACGGACCCCCGGGGGAGCAGTACTTC.

This chain connects TRBV28 to TRBJ2-5; D is possibly TRBD2 (7 bases). V lost 7 bases to trimming and J lost 4 bases, with 16 bases between them. CDR1 and CDR2 from the germline V gene are MDHEN and SYDVKM. The CDR3 runs 14 residues. CDR3 bases: TGTGCCAGCAACCGAGGGGGGGCCCTAGAGACCCAGTACTTC. The encoded protein is CASNRGGALETQYF.

This sequence joins TRBV9 and TRBJ1-1, with 8 bases that match TRBD1. This CDR3 spans 14 amino acids. The trim removed 0 bases at V and 9 bases at J, leaving 7 bases unmatched. Germline values: CDR1 SGDLS, CDR2 YYNGEE. The CDR3 bases are TGTGCCAGCAGCGTAGGGACCGGACAGGGCCAAGCTTTCTTT. Amino acid sequence: CASSVGTGQGQAFF.

The V and J genes are TRBV6-6 and TRBJ2-3, with 10 bases that match TRBD2. Germline CDR1 MNHNY, CDR2 SVGAGI (reference sequence). After removal of 6 bases from V and 5 bases from J, the junction contained 11 bases not matched to a gene. The CDR3 has 16 amino acids. The CDR3 reads CASSPGTSEYRDTQYF. Here the CDR3 DNA reads TGTGCCAGCAGCCCTGGGACTAGCGAGTATAGAGATACGCAGTATTTT.

The chain combines TRBV12-3 or TRBV12-4 with TRBJ1-1; no reliable D call. With 5 bases removed from V and 0 bases from J, the gap between germline ends came to 7 bases. This CDR3 has 13 residues. The CDR3 DNA reads TGTGCCAGCAGTCCGTCGGTGAACACTGAAGCTTTCTTT. This gives the protein CASSPSVNTEAFF.